What follows is one T cell receptor (beta chain) and its context. This sample is part of a study of patients and donors after allogeneic stem cell transplantation. There are 16 residues in the CDR3. V was cut by 0 bases and J by 2 bases, with 14 bases left in between. Per germline, CDR1 SGHRS and CDR2 YFSETQ. TCRdb itself ran the RT-PCR reads through MiXCR, one entry per CDR3 protein. The table has roughly 140,000 distinct CDR3 sequences, over 30% seen once; the top ten hold 50%. The sequence derives from a human donor who was either an allogeneic HSCT recipient or a stem cell or donor lymphocyte infusion donor (not recorded which). It is not recorded whose cells these are; they may come from a transplant donor. J is TRBJ1-2 and V is TRBV5-1; D might be TRBD1 (5 bases). The sample was blood, either unsorted or a sorted T cell fraction (not recorded which). DNA for the CDR3: TGCGCCAGCAGCTTGGGCTACCCGGGGCTGAACTATGGCTACACCTTC. Residues: CASSLGYPGLNYGYTF.